This TCR beta chain emerged from a study of human T cells and chemical hapten exposure. From the 5' RACE reads, TCRdb called clonotypes with MiXCR, one entry per CDR3 protein. Of 110,000 or so distinct CDR3 sequences detected, approximately 20% appear once; the ten largest clones hold approximately 2.8%. The germline V gene encodes CDR1 SGDLS and CDR2 YYNGEE. The CDR3 is 14 residues long. V was cut by 3 bases and J by 2 bases, with 12 bases left in between. Extraction of total RNA was performed on unfractionated whole blood. The rearrangement uses TRBV9 and TRBJ2-7; D possibly corresponds to TRBD1 (5 bases). This TCR came from a human donor in good health. The chain's CDR3 is CASSGTTGPYEQYF. CDR3 bases: TGTGCCAGCAGCGGGACAACCGGCCCCTACGAGCAGTACTTC.